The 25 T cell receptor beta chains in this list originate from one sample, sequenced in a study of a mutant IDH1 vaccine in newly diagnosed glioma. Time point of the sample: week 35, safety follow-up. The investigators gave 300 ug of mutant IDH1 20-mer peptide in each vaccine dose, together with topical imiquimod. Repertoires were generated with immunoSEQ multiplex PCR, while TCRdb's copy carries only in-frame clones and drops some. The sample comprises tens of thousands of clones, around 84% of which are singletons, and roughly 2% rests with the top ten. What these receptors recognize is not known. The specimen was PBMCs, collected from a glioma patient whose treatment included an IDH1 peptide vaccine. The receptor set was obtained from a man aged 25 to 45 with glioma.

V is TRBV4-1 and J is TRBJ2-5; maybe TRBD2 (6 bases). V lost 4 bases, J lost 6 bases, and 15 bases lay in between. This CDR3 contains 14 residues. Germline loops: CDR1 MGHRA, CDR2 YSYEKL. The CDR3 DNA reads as TGCGCCAGCAGCCGGGTGGGGGGTAGTAAGACCCAGTACTTC. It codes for CASSRVGGSKTQYF.

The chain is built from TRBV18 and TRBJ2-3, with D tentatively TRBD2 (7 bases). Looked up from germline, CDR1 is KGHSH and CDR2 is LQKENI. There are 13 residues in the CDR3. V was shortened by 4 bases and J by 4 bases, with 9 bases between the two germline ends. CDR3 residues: CASSREGADTQYF. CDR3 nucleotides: TGTGCCAGCTCACGGGAGGGGGCAGATACGCAGTATTTT. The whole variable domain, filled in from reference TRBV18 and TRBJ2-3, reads NAGVMQNPRHLVRRRGQEARLRCSPMKGHSHVYWYRQLPEEGLKFMVYLQKENIIDESGMPKERFSAEFPKEGPSILRIQQVVRGDSAAYFCASSREGADTQYFGPGTRLTVL.

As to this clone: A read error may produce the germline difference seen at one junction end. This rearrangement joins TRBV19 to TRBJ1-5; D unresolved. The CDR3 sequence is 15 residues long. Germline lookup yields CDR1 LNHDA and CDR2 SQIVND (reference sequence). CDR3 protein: CASSHQVESNQLQHF. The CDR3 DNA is TGTGCCAGTAGTCACCAGGTGGAAAGCAATCAGCTCCAGCATTTT.

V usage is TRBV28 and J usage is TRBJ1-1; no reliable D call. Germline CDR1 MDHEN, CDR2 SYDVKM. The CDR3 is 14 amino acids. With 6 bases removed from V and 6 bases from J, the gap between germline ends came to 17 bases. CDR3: CASRFSGKGSEAFF. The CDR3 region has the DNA TGTGCCAGCAGGTTCTCCGGCAAGGGCTCTGAAGCTTTCTTT.

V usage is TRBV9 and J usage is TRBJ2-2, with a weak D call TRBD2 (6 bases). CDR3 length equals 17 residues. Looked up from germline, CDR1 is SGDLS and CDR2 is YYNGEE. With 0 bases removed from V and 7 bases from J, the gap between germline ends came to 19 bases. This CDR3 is CASSVVQRLGINGELFF. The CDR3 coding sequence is TGTGCCAGCAGCGTAGTTCAGAGACTAGGGATCAACGGGGAGCTGTTTTTT.

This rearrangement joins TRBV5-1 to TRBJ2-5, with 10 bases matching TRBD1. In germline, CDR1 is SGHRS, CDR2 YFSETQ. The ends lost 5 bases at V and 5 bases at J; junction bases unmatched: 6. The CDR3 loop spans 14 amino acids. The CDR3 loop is CASSPGTGEETQYF. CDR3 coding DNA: TGCGCCAGCAGTCCCGGGACAGGGGAGGAGACCCAGTACTTC. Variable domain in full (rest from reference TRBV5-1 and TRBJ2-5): KAGVTQTPRYLIKTRGQQVTLSCSPISGHRSVSWYQQTPGQGLQFLFEYFSETQRNKGNFPGRFSGRQFSNSRSEMNVSTLELGDSALYLCASSPGTGEETQYFGPGTRLLVL.

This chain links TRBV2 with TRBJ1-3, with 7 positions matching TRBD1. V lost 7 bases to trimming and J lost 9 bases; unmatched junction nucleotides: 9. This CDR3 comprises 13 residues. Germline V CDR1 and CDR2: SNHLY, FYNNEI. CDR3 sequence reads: CASTDRAWSTIYF. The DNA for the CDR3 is TGTGCCAGCACCGACAGGGCGTGGAGCACCATATATTTT.

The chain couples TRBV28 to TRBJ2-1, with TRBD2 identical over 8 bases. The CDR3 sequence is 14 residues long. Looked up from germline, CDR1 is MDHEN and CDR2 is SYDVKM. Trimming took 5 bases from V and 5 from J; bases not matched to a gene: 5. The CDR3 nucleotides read TGTGCCAGCAGTCGAGCGGGAGCTAACAATGAGCAGTTCTTC. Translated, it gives CASSRAGANNEQFF. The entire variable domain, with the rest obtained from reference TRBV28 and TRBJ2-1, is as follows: DVKVTQSSRYLVKRTGEKVFLECVQDMDHENMFWYRQDPGLGLRLIYFSYDVKMKEKGDIPEGYSVSREKKERFSLILESASTNQTSMYLCASSRAGANNEQFFGPGTRLTVL.

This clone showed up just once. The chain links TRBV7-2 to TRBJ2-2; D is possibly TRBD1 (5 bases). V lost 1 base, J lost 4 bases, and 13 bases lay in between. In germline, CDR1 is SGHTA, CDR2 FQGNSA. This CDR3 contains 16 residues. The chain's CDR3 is CASSLGARVTTGELFF. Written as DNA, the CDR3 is TGTGCCAGCAGCTTAGGGGCCAGGGTGACCACCGGGGAGCTGTTTTTT. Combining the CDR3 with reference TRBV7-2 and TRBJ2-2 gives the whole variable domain GAGVSQSPSNKVTEKGKDVELRCDPISGHTALYWYRQSLGQGLEFLIYFQGNSAPDKSGLPSDRFSAERTGGSVSTLTIQRTQQEDSAVYLCASSLGARVTTGELFFGEGSRLTVL.

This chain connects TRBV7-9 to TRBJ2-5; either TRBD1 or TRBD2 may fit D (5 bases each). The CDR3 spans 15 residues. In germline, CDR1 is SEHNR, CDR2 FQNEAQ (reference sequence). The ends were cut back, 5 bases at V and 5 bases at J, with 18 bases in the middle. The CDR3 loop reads CASSPGQGEVETQYF. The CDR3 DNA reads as TGTGCCAGCAGCCCCGGCCAGGGAGAGGTGGAGACCCAGTACTTC.

Here the CDR3 DNA reads TGTGCCAGCAGCCCCTTTGGAGCGGGAGGCGTCTACGAGCAGTACTTC. Translating gives CASSPFGAGGVYEQYF. This chain uses TRBV7-2 with TRBJ2-5, with 9 bases lining up with TRBD2. The J call may be in error: the DNA end matches TRBJ2-7 better. CDR3 length: 16 amino acids. Germline CDR1 is SGHTA and CDR2 is FQGNSA.

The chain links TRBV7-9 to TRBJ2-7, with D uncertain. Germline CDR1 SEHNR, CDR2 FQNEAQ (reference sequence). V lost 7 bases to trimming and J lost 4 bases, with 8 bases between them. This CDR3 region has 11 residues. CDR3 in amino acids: CASIGSYEQYF. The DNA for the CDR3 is TGTGCCAGCATAGGTTCATACGAGCAGTACTTC. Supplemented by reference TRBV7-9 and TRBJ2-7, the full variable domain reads DTGVSQNPRHKITKRGQNVTFRCDPISEHNRLYWYRQTLGQGPEFLTYFQNEAQLEKSRLLSDRFSAERPKGSFSTLEIQRTEQGDSAMYLCASIGSYEQYFGPGTRLTVT.

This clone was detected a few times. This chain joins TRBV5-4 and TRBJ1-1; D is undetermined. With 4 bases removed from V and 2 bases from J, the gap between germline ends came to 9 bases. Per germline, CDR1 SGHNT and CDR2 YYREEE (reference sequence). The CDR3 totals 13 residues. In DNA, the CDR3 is TGTGCCAGCAGCCCTCGGGTAAACACTGAAGCTTTCTTT. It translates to CASSPRVNTEAFF.

The CDR3 reads CASSRDGSNTEAFF. The DNA of the CDR3 is TGCGCCAGCAGCCGCGACGGTTCGAACACTGAAGCTTTCTTT. This sequence joins TRBV5-1 and TRBJ1-1; D not certain. The ends were cut back, 4 bases at V and 1 base at J, with 11 bases in the middle. CDR1 is SGHRS, CDR2 YFSETQ, per germline. The CDR3 spans 14 residues.

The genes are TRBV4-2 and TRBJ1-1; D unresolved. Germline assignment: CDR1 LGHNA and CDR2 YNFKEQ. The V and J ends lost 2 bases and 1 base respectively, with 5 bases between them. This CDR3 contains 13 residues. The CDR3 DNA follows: TGTGCCAGCAGCCAATATACGAACACTGAAGCTTTCTTT. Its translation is CASSQYTNTEAFF.

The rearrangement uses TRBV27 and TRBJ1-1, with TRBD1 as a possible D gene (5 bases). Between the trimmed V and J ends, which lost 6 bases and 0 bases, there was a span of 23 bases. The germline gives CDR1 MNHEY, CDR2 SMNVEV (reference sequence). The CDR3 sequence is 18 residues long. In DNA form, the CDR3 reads TGTGCCAGCAGACCCGGGGGGTCCCTTCTTTACATGAACACTGAAGCTTTCTTT. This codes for CASRPGGSLLYMNTEAFF.

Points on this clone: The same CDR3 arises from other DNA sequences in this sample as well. The CDR3 reads CASSFFARVGEGHGYTF. For the CDR3, the DNA is TGTGCCAGCAGCTTCTTCGCTCGGGTTGGGGAAGGCCATGGCTACACCTTC. The J gene is TRBJ1-2, the V gene TRBV19; unclear D gene. Between the trimmed V and J ends, which lost 9 bases and 6 bases, there was a span of 29 bases. The length of the CDR3 is 17 residues. Germline CDR1 reads LNHDA; CDR2 reads SQIVND (reference sequence).

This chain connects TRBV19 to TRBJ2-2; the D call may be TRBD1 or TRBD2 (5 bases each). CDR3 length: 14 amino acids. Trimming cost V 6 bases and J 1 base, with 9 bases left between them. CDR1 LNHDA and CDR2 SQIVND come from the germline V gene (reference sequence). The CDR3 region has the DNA TGTGCCAGTAGCCAGGGACGGAACACCGGGGAGCTGTTTTTT. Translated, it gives CASSQGRNTGELFF. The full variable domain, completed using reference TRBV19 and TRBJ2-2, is DGGITQSPKYLFRKEGQNVTLSCEQNLNHDAMYWYRQDPGQGLRLIYYSQIVNDFQKGDIAEGYSVSREKKESFPLTVTSAQKNPTAFYLCASSQGRNTGELFFGEGSRLTVL.

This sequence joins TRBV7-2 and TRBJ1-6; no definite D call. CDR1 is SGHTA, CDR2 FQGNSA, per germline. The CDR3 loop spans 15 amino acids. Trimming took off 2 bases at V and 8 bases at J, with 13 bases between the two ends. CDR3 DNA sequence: TGTGCCAGCAGCTTACAATGGACGGGGTATTCACCCCTCCACTTT. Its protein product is CASSLQWTGYSPLHF. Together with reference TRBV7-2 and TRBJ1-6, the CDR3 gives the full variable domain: GAGVSQSPSNKVTEKGKDVELRCDPISGHTALYWYRQSLGQGLEFLIYFQGNSAPDKSGLPSDRFSAERTGGSVSTLTIQRTQQEDSAVYLCASSLQWTGYSPLHFGNGTRLTVT.

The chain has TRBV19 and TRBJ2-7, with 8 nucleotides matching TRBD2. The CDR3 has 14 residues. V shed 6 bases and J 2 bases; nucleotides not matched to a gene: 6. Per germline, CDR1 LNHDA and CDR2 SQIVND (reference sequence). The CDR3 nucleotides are TGTGCCAGTAGCCCTAGCGGGTGGACCTACGAGCAGTACTTC. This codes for CASSPSGWTYEQYF.

CDR3 region: CASNRVTGANYGYTF. The CDR3 DNA reads TGTGCCAGTAACAGGGTGACAGGGGCTAACTATGGCTACACCTTC. J is TRBJ1-2 and V is TRBV19; TRBD1 matches 8 bases. From germline, CDR1 is LNHDA and CDR2 SQIVND (reference sequence). The junction had 7 bases not matched to a gene; V was cut back by 7 bases and J by 0 bases. The CDR3 extends over 15 amino acids. Full variable domain (remainder filled in from reference TRBV19 and TRBJ1-2): DGGITQSPKYLFRKEGQNVTLSCEQNLNHDAMYWYRQDPGQGLRLIYYSQIVNDFQKGDIAEGYSVSREKKESFPLTVTSAQKNPTAFYLCASNRVTGANYGYTFGSGTRLTVV.

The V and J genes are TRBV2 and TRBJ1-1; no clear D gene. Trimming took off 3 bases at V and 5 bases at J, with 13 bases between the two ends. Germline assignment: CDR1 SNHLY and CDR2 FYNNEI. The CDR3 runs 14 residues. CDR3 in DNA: TGTGCCAGCAGTGAGGTGGGGAGCGGGACTGAAGCTTTCTTT. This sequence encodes CASSEVGSGTEAFF.

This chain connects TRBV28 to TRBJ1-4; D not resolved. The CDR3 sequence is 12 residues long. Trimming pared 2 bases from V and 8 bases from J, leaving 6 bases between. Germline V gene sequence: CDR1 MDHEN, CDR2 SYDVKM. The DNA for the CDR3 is TGTGCCAGCAGTTTACGGTACGAAAAACTGTTTTTT. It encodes CASSLRYEKLFF. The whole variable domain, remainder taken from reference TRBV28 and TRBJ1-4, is DVKVTQSSRYLVKRTGEKVFLECVQDMDHENMFWYRQDPGLGLRLIYFSYDVKMKEKGDIPEGYSVSREKKERFSLILESASTNQTSMYLCASSLRYEKLFFGSGTQLSVL.

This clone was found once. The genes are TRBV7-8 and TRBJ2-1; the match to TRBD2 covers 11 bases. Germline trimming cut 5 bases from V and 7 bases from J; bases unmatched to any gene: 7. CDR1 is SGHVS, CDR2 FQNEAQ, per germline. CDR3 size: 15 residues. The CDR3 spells CASSGKLAGENEQFF. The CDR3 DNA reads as TGTGCCAGCAGCGGAAAACTAGCGGGAGAGAATGAGCAGTTCTTC.

CDR3 nucleotide sequence: TGCGCCAGCAGCTTGTTAGGACTAGCGGGGGGACCGGCCGGGGAGCTGTTTTTT. Its translation: CASSLLGLAGGPAGELFF. This chain links TRBV5-1 with TRBJ2-2, with 14 bases that match TRBD2. V was clipped by 1 base and J by 6 bases; unmatched bases: 8. The CDR3 extends over 18 amino acids. In germline, CDR1 is SGHRS, CDR2 YFSETQ.